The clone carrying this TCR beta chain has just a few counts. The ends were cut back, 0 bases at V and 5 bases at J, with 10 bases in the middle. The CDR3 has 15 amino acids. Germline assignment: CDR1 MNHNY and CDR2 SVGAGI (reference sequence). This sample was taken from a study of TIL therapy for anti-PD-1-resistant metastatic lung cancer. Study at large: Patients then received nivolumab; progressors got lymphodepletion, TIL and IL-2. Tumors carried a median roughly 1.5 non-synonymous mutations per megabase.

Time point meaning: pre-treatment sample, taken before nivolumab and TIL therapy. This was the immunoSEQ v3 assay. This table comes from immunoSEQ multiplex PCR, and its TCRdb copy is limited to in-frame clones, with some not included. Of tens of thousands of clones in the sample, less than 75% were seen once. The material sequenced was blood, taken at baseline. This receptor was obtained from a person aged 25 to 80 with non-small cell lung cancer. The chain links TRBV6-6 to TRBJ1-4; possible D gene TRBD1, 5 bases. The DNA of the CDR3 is TGTGCCAGCAGTTACTCAGGGGCCGCAAATGAAAAACTGTTTTTT. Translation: CASSYSGAANEKLFF.